The subject of this entry is one TCR beta chain. Its antigen is undetermined. This sample was included in a study of PD-1 blockade in classical Hodgkin lymphoma. Study-wide results and limits: Complete responders started with a diversity level that resembled newly diagnosed patients at baseline. Reported findings placed baseline TCR diversity lower in newly diagnosed patients (compared with healthy donors). By cycle point C4D1, TCR diversity had risen significantly in CD4+ cells (but not CD8+ cells).

Germline V gene lookup returns CDR1 LNHDA and CDR2 SQIVND (reference sequence). Trimming pared 5 bases from V and 9 bases from J, leaving 14 bases between. The CDR3 length is 13 residues. The assay was immunoSEQ multiplex PCR, and TCRdb's table has in-frame clones only and misses some. The sample includes 45,000 to 60,000 clones, 70% to 80% seen only once; the top ten take around a fifth. The time point was: cycle 4 day 1 (C4D1), after five to seven weeks of nivolumab. After autologous stem cell transplantation all patients relapsed, and prior brentuximab vedotin exposure differed between cohorts. This TCR came from a human donor with classical Hodgkin lymphoma. The chain combines TRBV19 with TRBJ2-1; D unclear. The source material was peripheral blood mononuclear cells (PBMCs), sampled before the fourth cycle of nivolumab. CDR3 nucleotide sequence: TGTGCCAGTAGTGTAAGGACCTCCGGTGAGCAGTTCTTC. Translation gives CASSVRTSGEQFF.